This T cell receptor beta chain was captured in a study of metastatic and nonmetastatic thyroid tumors (dated by TCRdb to about 2020). A note on the overall study: The researchers compared repertoires between peripheral blood samples and tumor or nodule tissue samples from patients with malignant or benign thyroid disease.

General conclusions and limits of the study: In both blood and tumor samples, TCR beta diversity was reported to be significantly higher in malignant tumors than in benign nodules.

The library came from PCR. Sequencing was performed on an Illumina HiSeq 4000. High-throughput sequencing was used to profile the TCR beta-chain CDR3 region of each patient. The study's processing was this. The researchers built a classifier to tell apart papillary thyroid cancer patients with distant metastasis, based on CDR3 differences among clinicopathological groups. To measure repertoire diversity the researchers used the Shannon index, while the Morisita-Horn index served to gauge how similar the tumor and blood repertoires were. In-frame beta chains were kept once TCRdb had trimmed the public reads at Q25 with fastp and called clones with MiXCR. The V and J calls follow TCRdb's processing rather than the paper's. Counted in this sample were tens of thousands of clones; roughly 27% of them appeared once. Approximately 15% of the sample goes to the ten largest clones. No treatment had been received by any patient before thyroid surgery. Using T-cell receptor beta sequencing, the study looked back at clinical samples from patients collected from the early 2010s to the late 2010s.

Comment on this clone: Its recognized antigen is unknown. One base away there is no much larger clone; base qualities are not given.

V and J are truncated by 3 bases and 10 bases respectively, leaving an intervening sequence of 7 bases. Inclusive of the bounding cysteine and phenylalanine, the CDR3 is 11 residues long. The CDR3 DNA has 33 bases and is translated from base 1. Material for sequencing was tumor tissue. The chain was built from TRBV12-3 or TRBV12-4 and TRBJ2-1; the D gene lacks a confident call. The clonotype originates from a male donor with papillary thyroid cancer or a benign thyroid nodule (not recorded which). Some clones in this sample may be carry-over from other donors' samples. CDR3 region: CASSLPGEQFF. The DNA sequence is TGTGCCAGCAGTTTGCCGGGCGAGCAGTTCTTC.